The rows below give T cell receptor beta chains drawn from one sample of a study of cytomegalovirus exposure and HLA in healthy donors. Libraries were prepared by immunoSEQ multiplex PCR; TCRdb keeps only in-frame clonotypes and omits some of them. The sample has about 150,000 clones; 65% to 85% are singletons. Material for sequencing was PBMCs. The origin of the receptors is a man aged 25-45 years in good health and CMV-seronegative. Both conserved end residues are part of each CDR3. The D gene is left open where the match is weak. The listing skips clone size in some rows; elsewhere it reads once, few, many or a size class.

abundance: .; v_gene: TRBV28; d_gene: .; j_gene: TRBJ2-7; len: 15; CDR3nt: TGTGCCAGCAGTTTGGAGAGGGGTCAGGGGTACGAGCAGTACTTC; CDR3aa: CASSLERGQGYEQYF
abundance: .; v_gene: TRBV18; d_gene: TRBD2; j_gene: TRBJ2-1; len: 17; CDR3nt: TGTGCCAGCTCACCACCGGGACTAGCGGGGGGCTCTGGGGAGCAGTTCTTC; CDR3aa: CASSPPGLAGGSGEQFF
abundance: .; v_gene: TRBV9; d_gene: TRBD1; j_gene: TRBJ2-7; len: 12; CDR3nt: TGTGCCAGCAGCGTAATAGGGACAGGGCGGTACTTC; CDR3aa: CASSVIGTGRYF
abundance: .; v_gene: TRBV6-6; d_gene: .; j_gene: TRBJ1-1; len: 15; CDR3nt: TGTGCCAGCAGTTCCCCCCGGGGGGTGAACACTGAAGCTTTCTTT; CDR3aa: CASSSPRGVNTEAFF
abundance: .; v_gene: TRBV28; d_gene: .; j_gene: TRBJ1-2; len: 16; CDR3nt: TGTGCCAGCAGTTTACCCGGGGGGGGCAGGGTAATGGGGTACACCTTC; CDR3aa: CASSLPGGGRVMGYTF
abundance: .; v_gene: TRBV2; d_gene: .; j_gene: TRBJ1-5; len: 17; CDR3nt: TGTGCCAGCAGTGAAGATGAGTGGGCACGGAGCAATCAGCCCCAGCATTTT; CDR3aa: CASSEDEWARSNQPQHF
abundance: .; v_gene: TRBV5-1; d_gene: .; j_gene: TRBJ1-1; len: 14; CDR3nt: TGCGCCAGCAGCCCACAGGGAGCGAACACTGAAGCTTTCTTT; CDR3aa: CASSPQGANTEAFF
abundance: .; v_gene: TRBV7-9; d_gene: .; j_gene: TRBJ2-7; len: 15; CDR3nt: TGTGCCAGCAGCTTAGGGGCAGGGGCCGGAGGAGAGCAGTACTTC; CDR3aa: CASSLGAGAGGEQYF
abundance: few; v_gene: TRBV7-9; d_gene: TRBD1; j_gene: TRBJ2-2; len: 16; CDR3nt: TGTGCCAGCAGCCACCTTTGGACAGGGAACACCGGGGAGCTGTTTTTT; CDR3aa: CASSHLWTGNTGELFF
abundance: .; v_gene: TRBV18; d_gene: TRBD1; j_gene: TRBJ1-2; len: 14; CDR3nt: TGTGCCAGCTCACCCACTGGACAGGACTATGGCTACACCTTC; CDR3aa: CASSPTGQDYGYTF
abundance: .; v_gene: TRBV2; d_gene: .; j_gene: TRBJ1-1; len: 11; CDR3nt: TGTGCCAGCAGACAGTACACTGAAGCTTTCTTT; CDR3aa: CASRQYTEAFF
abundance: .; v_gene: TRBV14; d_gene: TRBD2; j_gene: TRBJ2-1; len: 14; CDR3nt: TGTGCCAGCAGCCCGGGACTAGCGGGGGGGGCGGAGTTCTTC; CDR3aa: CASSPGLAGGAEFF
abundance: few; v_gene: TRBV29-1; d_gene: .; j_gene: TRBJ1-2; len: 14; CDR3nt: TGCAGCGTTGAGGGGGGGGCGCAAGGCTATGGCTACACCTTC; CDR3aa: CSVEGGAQGYGYTF
abundance: .; v_gene: TRBV11-3; d_gene: .; j_gene: TRBJ2-5; len: 15; CDR3nt: TGTGCCAGCAGCCCCCGGGACAAGACCCAAGAGACCCAGTACTTC; CDR3aa: CASSPRDKTQETQYF
abundance: .; v_gene: TRBV27; d_gene: TRBD1; j_gene: TRBJ1-2; len: 16; CDR3nt: TGTGCCAGCAGTTCGATAAGACCCCGGGACAGCTATGGCTACACCTTC; CDR3aa: CASSSIRPRDSYGYTF
abundance: .; v_gene: TRBV2; d_gene: TRBD1; j_gene: TRBJ1-2; len: 12; CDR3nt: TGTGCCGGACAGGGGCTTAACTATGGCTACACCTTC; CDR3aa: CAGQGLNYGYTF
abundance: few; v_gene: TRBV9; d_gene: .; j_gene: TRBJ2-1; len: 15; CDR3nt: TGTGCCAGCAGCGCCCGCGGGTGGGATAGGAATGAGCAGTTCTTC; CDR3aa: CASSARGWDRNEQFF
abundance: .; v_gene: TRBV19; d_gene: .; j_gene: TRBJ1-1; len: 18; CDR3nt: TGTGCCAGTAGTAAAGGAATAGATTCGGGGATTCAGAACACTGAAGCTTTCTTT; CDR3aa: CASSKGIDSGIQNTEAFF
abundance: .; v_gene: TRBV5-1; d_gene: TRBD1; j_gene: TRBJ1-1; len: 16; CDR3nt: TGCGCCAGCAGCTTGGATGGGACAGGGGGGTCCACTGAAGCTTTCTTT; CDR3aa: CASSLDGTGGSTEAFF
abundance: once; v_gene: TRBV18; d_gene: .; j_gene: TRBJ1-1; len: 17; CDR3nt: TGTGCCAGCTCACCCCTATCTGGACAGAACATGAACACTGAAGCTTTCTTT; CDR3aa: CASSPLSGQNMNTEAFF
abundance: .; v_gene: TRBV11-2; d_gene: TRBD2; j_gene: TRBJ2-7; len: 15; CDR3nt: TGTGCCAGCAGCCCCGGACTAGCGAGCTCCTACGAGCAGTACTTC; CDR3aa: CASSPGLASSYEQYF
abundance: .; v_gene: TRBV7-9; d_gene: TRBD1; j_gene: TRBJ2-3; len: 17; CDR3nt: TGTGCCAGCAGCTTAGCAGGGGGCAAGGATGGCACAGATACGCAGTATTTT; CDR3aa: CASSLAGGKDGTDTQYF
abundance: .; v_gene: TRBV9; d_gene: TRBD2; j_gene: TRBJ2-1; len: 17; CDR3nt: TGTGCCAGCAGCGAGCCCACTAGCGGGGGCGCGTACAATGAGCAGTTCTTC; CDR3aa: CASSEPTSGGAYNEQFF
abundance: once; v_gene: TRBV2; d_gene: .; j_gene: TRBJ2-1; len: 11; CDR3nt: TGTGCCAGCGACCCGGGGGAAAAGCAGTTCTTC; CDR3aa: CASDPGEKQFF
abundance: .; v_gene: TRBV4-2; d_gene: TRBD2; j_gene: TRBJ2-7; len: 15; CDR3nt: TGTGCCAGCAGCCAAGTCTCTAGCGGGACCTACGAGCAGTACTTC; CDR3aa: CASSQVSSGTYEQYF
abundance: .; v_gene: TRBV5-1; d_gene: TRBD2; j_gene: TRBJ2-7; len: 15; CDR3nt: TGCGCCAGCACCAAAGGGACTAGCGACCCCTACGAGCAGTACTTC; CDR3aa: CASTKGTSDPYEQYF
abundance: .; v_gene: TRBV2; d_gene: TRBD1; j_gene: TRBJ2-1; len: 15; CDR3nt: TGTGCCAGCAGTGTGGGACAGGGGAACTACAATGAGCAGTTCTTC; CDR3aa: CASSVGQGNYNEQFF
abundance: once; v_gene: TRBV28; d_gene: TRBD1; j_gene: TRBJ2-7; len: 14; CDR3nt: TGTGCCAGCAGTTTGGACAGGGTCAAGTACGAGCAGTACTTC; CDR3aa: CASSLDRVKYEQYF
abundance: .; v_gene: TRBV7-2; d_gene: TRBD2; j_gene: TRBJ2-3; len: 15; CDR3nt: TGTGCCAGCAGCTTTACTAGCGGGGGGCCAGATACGCAGTATTTT; CDR3aa: CASSFTSGGPDTQYF
abundance: .; v_gene: TRBV7-9; d_gene: .; j_gene: TRBJ2-2; len: 15; CDR3nt: TGTGCCAGCAGCTTAGTGGGGGGACGGACCGGGGAGCTGTTTTTT; CDR3aa: CASSLVGGRTGELFF
abundance: .; v_gene: TRBV29-1; d_gene: TRBD2; j_gene: TRBJ2-3; len: 17; CDR3nt: TGCAGCGCTTGGACAGGGGAGACTAGCGGGAGTCCCGATACGCAGTATTTT; CDR3aa: CSAWTGETSGSPDTQYF
abundance: .; v_gene: TRBV6-5; d_gene: .; j_gene: TRBJ2-3; len: 13; CDR3nt: TGTGCCAGCAAAGAGGGTGTCACAGATACGCAGTATTTT; CDR3aa: CASKEGVTDTQYF
abundance: .; v_gene: TRBV6-5; d_gene: TRBD1; j_gene: TRBJ2-1; len: 15; CDR3nt: TGTGCCAGCAGTTACTGGGGACAGGGTTACAATGAGCAGTTCTTC; CDR3aa: CASSYWGQGYNEQFF
abundance: .; v_gene: TRBV2; d_gene: TRBD1; j_gene: TRBJ1-5; len: 15; CDR3nt: TGTGCCAGCAGTCAAACCAGGGGGGAAAATCAGCCCCAGCATTTT; CDR3aa: CASSQTRGENQPQHF
abundance: .; v_gene: TRBV9; d_gene: .; j_gene: TRBJ2-6; len: 15; CDR3nt: TGTGCCAGCAGCCTGGGGGGGCTTGGGGCCAACGGCCTGACTTTC; CDR3aa: CASSLGGLGANGLTF
abundance: .; v_gene: TRBV7-9; d_gene: TRBD1; j_gene: TRBJ2-2; len: 16; CDR3nt: TGTGCCAGCAGCCCACGACAGGGAAGGAACACCGGGGAGCTGTTTTTT; CDR3aa: CASSPRQGRNTGELFF
abundance: .; v_gene: TRBV29-1; d_gene: TRBD1; j_gene: TRBJ1-1; len: 14; CDR3nt: TGCAGCGCCGCCTCCGGGACAGTTTATACTGAAGCTTTCTTT; CDR3aa: CSAASGTVYTEAFF
abundance: .; v_gene: TRBV28; d_gene: TRBD1; j_gene: TRBJ1-2; len: 14; CDR3nt: TGTGCCAGCAGTGTTACAGGGGGCGTTTATGGCTACACCTTC; CDR3aa: CASSVTGGVYGYTF
abundance: .; v_gene: TRBV7-8; d_gene: TRBD2; j_gene: TRBJ2-3; len: 17; CDR3nt: TGTGCCAGCAGCCTGGGGCTGACTAGCGGGGGGACAGATACGCAGTATTTT; CDR3aa: CASSLGLTSGGTDTQYF
abundance: .; v_gene: TRBV7-9; d_gene: .; j_gene: TRBJ1-1; len: 12; CDR3nt: TGTTCCAGCAGCTTAGGGGGGGCTGAAGCTTTCTTT; CDR3aa: CSSSLGGAEAFF
abundance: .; v_gene: TRBV27; d_gene: .; j_gene: TRBJ2-7; len: 13; CDR3nt: TGTGCCAGCAGTCCCTCCCGTGTGGTCGAGCAGTACTTC; CDR3aa: CASSPSRVVEQYF
abundance: .; v_gene: TRBV28; d_gene: TRBD2; j_gene: TRBJ2-7; len: 12; CDR3nt: TGTGCCAGCAGTTGGGGGGGGGACGAGCAGTACTTC; CDR3aa: CASSWGGDEQYF
abundance: .; v_gene: TRBV4-2; d_gene: TRBD2; j_gene: TRBJ2-1; len: 15; CDR3nt: TGTGCCAGCAGCCAAGGGGGAGGGACCGCGGGCGAGCAGTTCTTC; CDR3aa: CASSQGGGTAGEQFF
abundance: .; v_gene: TRBV16; d_gene: .; j_gene: TRBJ1-1; len: 13; CDR3nt: TGTGCCAGCAGCCAGGGGGCGCGGACTGAAGCTTTCTTT; CDR3aa: CASSQGARTEAFF